This TCR beta chain originates from a study of cytomegalovirus exposure and HLA in healthy donors. Primers included in the PCR were 60 Vbeta and 13 Jbeta primers. Produced via immunoSEQ multiplex PCR; TCRdb's table is partial and in-frame only. The data show 100,000 to 150,000 clones, roughly 80% seen once. As to this clone: The antigen is unknown.

Points from the study as a whole: It was only CMV serostatus that was available as immune exposure information. In vitro work confirmed that a few CMV-associated chains recognize CMV antigens.

V lost 3 bases and J 4 bases, leaving 10 bases between the germline ends. CDR3 length equals 14 residues. The germline gives CDR1 SEHNR, CDR2 FQNEAQ (reference sequence). The source material was PBMCs. This clonotype was sampled from a male donor in good health and CMV-seropositive. This chain connects TRBV7-9 to TRBJ2-1; D possibly corresponds to TRBD1 (6 bases). CDR3 loop: CASSFQGRYNEQFF. CDR3 in DNA: TGTGCCAGCAGCTTCCAGGGGAGATACAATGAGCAGTTCTTC.